Described below is a single TCR beta chain sequence and its context. Its antigen is still unknown. Given a much more abundant clone one base away, this may be a read error. This sample stems from a study of molecular identifiers for immune sequencing clone quantification. Library preparation followed earlier protocols using designated TCR primers. TCRdb passed the PCR reads through MiXCR, listing each CDR3 protein once. The sample shows about 640,000 distinct CDR3 sequences, just under 20% of them seen only once. Study-level results: Clonotypes topping 20 RNA copies carried over 99% of effector molecules but under 1% of naive ones.

The sample consisted of naive CD8+ T cells from blood, with Jurkat cell RNA spiked in. Subset defined: FACS-sorted CD8+CD4-CCR7+CD45RA+ naive T cells. The receptor's source is a human donor in good health. Some libraries in this study had Jurkat cell RNA spiked in.

This chain's CDR3 is CAGSQLSGSDNEQFF. CDR3 in DNA: TGTGCCGGCAGCCAACTTAGCGGGAGCGACAATGAGCAGTTCTTC. The rearrangement links TRBV7-2 to TRBJ2-1, with 9 positions matching TRBD2. The CDR3 spans 15 residues. Germline-derived CDR1 and CDR2 are SGHTA and FQGNSA.